This T cell receptor (beta chain) was recovered during a study of cytomegalovirus exposure and HLA in healthy donors. V shed 4 bases and J 3 bases; nucleotides not matched to a gene: 5. This CDR3 is built from 16 residues. Germline V gene lookup returns CDR1 MNHNY and CDR2 SVGAGI (reference sequence). Only in-frame clones appear in the TCRdb table, and some are missing; sequencing was by immunoSEQ multiplex PCR. This sample has 90,000 to 100,000 clones, with 87% found just once. The sample taken for sequencing was PBMCs. The chain uses TRBV6-6 and TRBJ1-5, with TRBD1 identical over 11 bases. This TCR was sampled from a man aged 18 to 35 in good health and CMV-seropositive. CDR3 sequence (DNA): TGTGCCAGCAGTTTTTCGGGACAGGGGGACAATCAGCCCCAGCATTTT. Encoded protein: CASSFSGQGDNQPQHF.